This T cell receptor (beta chain) appears in the sequencing data of a study of blood T cell repertoires in COVID-19. This CDR3 region has 15 residues. Germline V gives CDR1 MNHEY, CDR2 SVGAGI. The V gene lost 2 bases and the J gene lost 4 bases, with 11 bases spanning the gap. Source study methods: Reference gene primer amplification yielded estimated nucleated cell counts. TCRdb's copy holds only in-frame clones and misses some; the assay was immunoSEQ multiplex PCR. V and J calls and clone size are those listed in that table; D and trimming were worked out from the DNA. The data contain about 390,000 clones, more than 75% of them singletons.

The specimen sequenced was peripheral blood. The rearrangement uses TRBV6-5 and TRBJ1-4; D is unclear. The TCR sequence derives from a woman aged 60-75 years with COVID-19, enrolled during active disease. The CDR3: CASSYDGRGNEKLFF. The CDR3 DNA reads TGTGCCAGCAGTTACGACGGCCGGGGTAATGAAAAACTGTTTTTT.